A single TCR beta chain is shown here with its context. Sequenced by immunoSEQ multiplex PCR; TCRdb stores in-frame clones only, minus some. The profile shows about 530,000 clones, 95% to 97% of them singletons. The CDR3 has 15 residues. This specimen belongs to a study of shared clonotypes between healthy human individuals. This TCR was sampled from a woman in her twenties or thirties in good health. The J gene is TRBJ2-5, the V gene TRBV21-1; the tabulated D call, TRBD1, remains unverified against the DNA. The J call is uncertain, as TRBJ2-7 better fits the DNA end. TRBV21-1 is noted as a pseudogene. The sample was naive CD4+ T cells sorted from blood. Subset of the sample: CD45RA+ positively selected. The CDR3 coding sequence is TGTGCCAGCAGCAACTGGGACAGGGCTTCCTACGAGCAGTACTTC. It translates to CASSNWDRASYEQYF.